This TCR beta chain originates from a study of somatic mutations in cytotoxic T cells in rheumatoid arthritis. Findings and caveats of the study: Patients with a largest CD8+ clone exceeding 20% of CD8+ cells numbered about an eighth of the roughly 60.

Per germline, CDR1 SQVTM and CDR2 ANQGSEA. The CDR3 length is 12 residues. V dropped 7 bases and J dropped 7; count of bases not matched to a gene: 5. Sequencing used immunoSEQ multiplex PCR; TCRdb keeps in-frame clones, though not all of them. The sample lists 16,000 or so clones, more than 60% occurring once. Concerning this clone itself: Its specificity is unknown.

This receptor was obtained from an adult with rheumatoid arthritis. The sequenced sample consisted of CD8+ T cells sorted from blood. The V call is TRBV29-1, the J call TRBJ1-4, with 8 bases fitting TRBD1. This CDR3 is CSAGQVSEKLFF. As DNA, the CDR3 is TGCAGCGCGGGACAGGTCTCTGAAAAACTGTTTTTT. Filled out from reference TRBV29-1 and TRBJ1-4, the complete variable domain reads SAVISQKPSRDICQRGTSLTIQCQVDSQVTMMFWYRQQPGQSLTLIATANQGSEATYESGFVIDKFPISRPNLTFSTLTVSNMSPEDSSIYLCSAGQVSEKLFFGSGTQLSVL.